This entry is about one TCR beta chain. Its antigen remains unknown. The data were taken from a study of a mutant IDH1 vaccine in newly diagnosed glioma. Study summary: Patients came in for eight vaccinations, in weeks 1, 3, 5, 7, 11, 15, 19 and 23. Vaccination started 4-6 weeks after radiotherapy alone, or with temozolomide cycles. Therapy received beforehand was radiotherapy, temozolomide, or both, with most patients given both.

This table comes from immunoSEQ multiplex PCR, and its TCRdb copy is limited to in-frame clones, with some not included. The sample contains approximately 38,000 clones, around 85% of which appear only once. Time point specified: week 5, during vaccination. Each vaccine dose was 300 ug of mutant IDH1 20-mer peptide, with topical imiquimod. New WHO grade 3 or 4 astrocytomas that were IDH1-mutant and ATRX-lost occurred in the donors. Per the germline V gene, CDR1 is SEHNR and CDR2 is FQNEAQ (reference sequence). With 5 bases clipped from V and 5 bases from J, the junction kept 5 bases outside the gene matches. The CDR3 spans 14 residues.

The chain links TRBV7-9 to TRBJ1-5; 8 bases match TRBD1. The material was PBMCs, obtained from a glioma patient whose treatment included an IDH1 peptide vaccine. The source is a man in his forties with glioma. CDR3 nucleotide sequence: TGTGCCAGCAGCCATGGACAGGGAGATCAGCCCCAGCATTTT. Protein product: CASSHGQGDQPQHF.